This paragraph reports one T cell receptor beta chain. Other DNA sequences in the same sample also yield this CDR3. Selected positively for CCR7 and CD45RO-negative, naive CD8 cells excluded terminally differentiated effector memory CD45RA+ cells. Those who donated were healthy HIV-negative adults, with no recent acute infections or vaccinations reported. The sample originates from a study of shared clonotypes between healthy human individuals. Sequencing was performed with immunoSEQ multiplex PCR; in TCRdb, only in-frame clones are kept and a portion is missing. Of under 850,000 clones in the sample, about 91% were seen once. The germline V gene has CDR1 SGHNT and CDR2 YYREEE (reference sequence). This CDR3 comprises 13 residues. V was pared by 2 bases and J by 1 base, with 7 bases between.

The sample was naive CD8+ T cells sorted from blood. The clonotype comes from a man under 40 in good health. The chain recombines TRBV5-4 with TRBJ2-7; D may be TRBD2 (6 bases). CDR3 sequence reads: CASSFSGSYEQYF. CDR3 bases: TGTGCCAGCAGCTTTAGCGGATCCTACGAGCAGTACTTC.